These 13 T cell receptor beta chains came from one sample sequenced in a study of chemoradiotherapy in HPV16-positive cancers. Sequenced by immunoSEQ multiplex PCR; TCRdb stores in-frame clones only, minus some. Of roughly 16,000 clones listed, roughly 79% are singletons. Sampling was carried out from a patient who underwent chemoradiotherapy. The receptors originated from a human donor with HPV-associated anogenital cancer.

The chain is built from TRBV6-5 and TRBJ1-2, with 10 positions matching TRBD1. CDR1 and CDR2 from the germline V gene are MNHEY and SVGAGI. CDR3 length: 14 residues. J gave up 7 bases and V 6 bases, and 8 bases lay outside the gene matches. The CDR3 reads CASRDRGSELGYTF. Written as DNA, the CDR3 is TGTGCCAGCAGGGACAGGGGGTCGGAGCTTGGCTACACCTTC.

In DNA form, the CDR3 reads TGTGCCAGCAGTCGATACTGGGCCGGTACCTACGAGCAGTACTTC. It encodes CASSRYWAGTYEQYF. This rearrangement joins TRBV4-2 to TRBJ2-7; unclear D gene. CDR3 length equals 15 residues. The germline gives CDR1 LGHNA, CDR2 YNFKEQ. Deletions cut 6 bases from V and 2 bases from J, with 17 bases between.

The V gene is TRBV28, the J gene TRBJ1-2; the D is unclear. There are 16 residues in the CDR3. CDR1 and CDR2 (germline): MDHEN, SYDVKM. With 6 bases removed from V and 6 bases from J, the gap between germline ends came to 23 bases. Here the CDR3 reads CASSQQIGWERNGYTF. In DNA form, the CDR3 reads TGTGCCAGCAGCCAACAGATCGGGTGGGAACGAAATGGCTACACCTTC.

The rearrangement links TRBV5-1 to TRBJ1-3; D may be TRBD1 (6 bases). The CDR3 is 16 amino acids. Per germline, CDR1 SGHRS and CDR2 YFSETQ. The V gene lost 1 base and the J gene lost 1 base, with 12 bases spanning the gap. CDR3: CASSLSQQGSGNTIYF. The CDR3 DNA sequence: TGCGCCAGCAGCTTGTCCCAACAGGGTTCTGGAAACACCATATATTTT.

CDR3 sequence reads: CASMLGSTGELFF. CDR3 sequence (DNA): TGTGCCAGCATGCTCGGGTCAACCGGGGAGCTGTTTTTT. The chain recombines TRBV7-9 with TRBJ2-2, with D hard to call. There are 13 residues in the CDR3. Germline values: CDR1 SEHNR, CDR2 FQNEAQ (reference sequence). V was shortened by 7 bases and J by 5 bases, with 11 bases between the two germline ends.

This chain links TRBV7-2 with TRBJ1-4; D not resolved. The CDR3 extends over 16 amino acids. Trimming removed 5 bases from V and 0 bases from J, with 13 bases in between. Looked up from germline, CDR1 is SGHTA and CDR2 is FQGNSA. CDR3 sequence reads: CASSPLRTATNEKLFF. The DNA of the CDR3 is TGTGCCAGCAGCCCGCTCCGGACGGCAACTAATGAAAAACTGTTTTTT. The full variable domain, completed using reference TRBV7-2 and TRBJ1-4, is GAGVSQSPSNKVTEKGKDVELRCDPISGHTALYWYRQSLGQGLEFLIYFQGNSAPDKSGLPSDRFSAERTGGSVSTLTIQRTQQEDSAVYLCASSPLRTATNEKLFFGSGTQLSVL.

V is TRBV30 and J is TRBJ2-3; possibly TRBD1 or TRBD2 for D (5 bases each). Trimming removed 0 bases from V and 3 bases from J, with 13 bases in between. The CDR3 length is 15 residues. In germline, CDR1 is GTSNPN, CDR2 SVGIG (reference sequence). CDR3 sequence reads: CAWSVTGTGTDTQYF. CDR3 bases: TGTGCCTGGAGTGTAACCGGGACCGGGACAGATACGCAGTATTTT. The full variable domain, with the rest looked up from reference TRBV30 and TRBJ2-3, is SQTIHQWPATLVQPVGSPLSLECTVEGTSNPNLYWYRQAAGRGLQLLFYSVGIGQISSEVPQNLSASRPQDRQFILSSKKLLLSDSGFYLCAWSVTGTGTDTQYFGPGTRLTVL.

The chain's CDR3 is CASSLADRRNTEAFF. The CDR3 DNA follows: TGTGCCAGCAGCTTAGCGGACAGGCGGAACACTGAAGCTTTCTTT. The chain uses TRBV7-9 and TRBJ1-1; 7 bases align to TRBD1. Germline V lookup: CDR1 SEHNR, CDR2 FQNEAQ (reference sequence). The V segment lost 0 bases and the J segment 1 base; nucleotides outside the gene matches: 2. The CDR3 runs 15 residues.

This chain connects TRBV28 to TRBJ1-1; a possible D gene is TRBD1 (5 bases). Trimming shortened V by 4 bases and J by 10 bases, and 22 bases separated the two germline ends. Germline-derived CDR1 and CDR2 are MDHEN and SYDVKM. The CDR3 is 15 amino acids. The DNA for the CDR3 is TGTGCCAGCAGTTCCCCCCAGGGAGGTTCGGTTGGAGCTTTCTTT. Translating it yields CASSSPQGGSVGAFF.

The chain links TRBV27 to TRBJ1-1; maybe TRBD1 (6 bases). The CDR3 totals 16 residues. The V gene's germline CDR1 is MNHEY and CDR2 SMNVEV (reference sequence). Trimming left V 4 bases short and J 5 bases short, with 20 bases between. The CDR3 nucleotides read TGTGCCAGCAGTTCGCTCCTTAGACAGGCGGGGACTGAAGCTTTCTTT. As protein: CASSSLLRQAGTEAFF.

The rearrangement uses TRBV28 and TRBJ2-3, with 11 bases fitting TRBD2. V dropped 7 bases and J dropped 2; count of bases not matched to a gene: 5. The CDR3 extends over 15 amino acids. CDR1 and CDR2 (germline): MDHEN, SYDVKM. This CDR3 reads CASNLAGGFTDTQYF. CDR3 nucleotide sequence: TGTGCCAGCAATCTAGCGGGGGGATTCACAGATACGCAGTATTTT.

This rearrangement joins TRBV9 to TRBJ2-1; a weak D match, TRBD2 (5 bases). In germline, CDR1 is SGDLS, CDR2 YYNGEE. The CDR3 runs to 14 residues. The V gene lost 0 bases and the J gene lost 5 bases, with 9 bases spanning the gap. The CDR3 sequence: CASSVGRLNNEQFF. The CDR3 nucleotides are TGTGCCAGCAGCGTAGGTCGACTAAACAATGAGCAGTTCTTC.

The rearrangement joins TRBV2 to TRBJ2-1, with TRBD1 matching over 10 bases. The CDR3 is made up of 13 amino acids. J lost 4 bases, V lost 11 bases, and 5 bases had no gene match. Germline V CDR1 and CDR2: SNHLY, FYNNEI. As DNA, the CDR3 is TGTGCCGGCCGGGACAGGGGTTACAATGAGCAGTTCTTC. Amino acids: CAGRDRGYNEQFF.